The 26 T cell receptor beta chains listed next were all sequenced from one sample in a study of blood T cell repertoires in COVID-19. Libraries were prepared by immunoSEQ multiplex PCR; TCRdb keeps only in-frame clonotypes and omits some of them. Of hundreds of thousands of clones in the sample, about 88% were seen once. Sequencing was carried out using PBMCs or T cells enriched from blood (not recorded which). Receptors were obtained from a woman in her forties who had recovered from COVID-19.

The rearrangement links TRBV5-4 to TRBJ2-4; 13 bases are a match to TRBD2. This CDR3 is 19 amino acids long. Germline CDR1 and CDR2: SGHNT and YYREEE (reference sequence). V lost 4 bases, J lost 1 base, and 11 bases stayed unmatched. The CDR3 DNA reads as TGTGCCAGCAGCGGCGGACTAGCGGGAGCCGACGGGGCCAAAAACATTCAGTACTTC. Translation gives CASSGGLAGADGAKNIQYF.

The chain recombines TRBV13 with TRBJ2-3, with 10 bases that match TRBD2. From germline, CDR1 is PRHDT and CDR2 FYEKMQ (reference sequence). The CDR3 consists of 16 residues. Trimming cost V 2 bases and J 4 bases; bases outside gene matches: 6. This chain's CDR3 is CASSLISGGAPDTQYF. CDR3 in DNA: TGTGCCAGCAGCTTAATCAGCGGGGGGGCGCCAGATACGCAGTATTTT.

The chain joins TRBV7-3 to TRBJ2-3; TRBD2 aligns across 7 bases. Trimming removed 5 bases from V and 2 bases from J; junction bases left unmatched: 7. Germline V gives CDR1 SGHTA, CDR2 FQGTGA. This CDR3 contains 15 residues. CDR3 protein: CASSPSGTPTDTQYF. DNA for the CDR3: TGTGCCAGCAGCCCGAGCGGGACCCCCACAGATACGCAGTATTTT. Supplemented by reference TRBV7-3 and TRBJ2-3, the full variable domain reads GAGVSQTPSNKVTEKGKYVELRCDPISGHTALYWYRQSLGQGPEFLIYFQGTGAADDSGLPNDRFFAVRPEGSVSTLKIQRTERGDSAVYLCASSPSGTPTDTQYFGPGTRLTVL.

Written as DNA, the CDR3 is TGTGCCAGCAGCTTCGACGGGGGGACCAGTTGGACCCTCCACTTT. This translates into CASSFDGGTSWTLHF. The rearrangement uses TRBV5-6 and TRBJ1-6; a weak D match, TRBD1 (5 bases). From germline, CDR1 is SGHDT and CDR2 YYEEEE. V lost 2 bases to trimming and J lost 14 bases, with 20 bases between them. The CDR3 extends over 15 amino acids.

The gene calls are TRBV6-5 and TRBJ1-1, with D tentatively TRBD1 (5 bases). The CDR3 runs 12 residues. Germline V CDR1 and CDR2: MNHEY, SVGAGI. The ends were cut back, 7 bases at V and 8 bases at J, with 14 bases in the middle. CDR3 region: CASTQGREEAFF. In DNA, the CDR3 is TGTGCCAGCACGCAGGGTAGGGAAGAAGCTTTCTTT.

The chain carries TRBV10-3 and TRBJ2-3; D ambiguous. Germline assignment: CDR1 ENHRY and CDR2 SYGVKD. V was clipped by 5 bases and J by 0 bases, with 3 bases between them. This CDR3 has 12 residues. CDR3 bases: TGTGCCATCAGTCAAAGCACAGATACGCAGTATTTT. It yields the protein CAISQSTDTQYF.

CDR3 nucleotide sequence: TGTGCCACCAGTGATAACAGGGGGGGATACAATGAGCAGTTCTTC. The encoded protein is CATSDNRGGYNEQFF. V usage is TRBV24-1 and J usage is TRBJ2-1; D possibly corresponds to TRBD1 (8 bases). The CDR3 is 15 amino acids. The germline V and J ends were trimmed by 3 bases and 4 bases, with 12 bases remaining between them. The germline CDR1 and CDR2 sequences are KGHDR and SFDVKD.

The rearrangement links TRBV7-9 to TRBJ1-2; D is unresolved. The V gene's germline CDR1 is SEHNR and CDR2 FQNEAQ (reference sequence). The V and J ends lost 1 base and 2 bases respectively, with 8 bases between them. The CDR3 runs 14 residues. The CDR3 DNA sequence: TGTGCCAGCAGCTTAGACGCTAGAAACTATGGCTACACCTTC. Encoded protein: CASSLDARNYGYTF.

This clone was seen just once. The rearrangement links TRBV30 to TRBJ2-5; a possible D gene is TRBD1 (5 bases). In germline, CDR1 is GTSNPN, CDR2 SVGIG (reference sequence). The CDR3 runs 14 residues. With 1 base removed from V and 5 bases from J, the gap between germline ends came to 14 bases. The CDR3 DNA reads TGTGCCTGGAGTGCTATATCAGGGTTTGAGACCCAGTACTTC. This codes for CAWSAISGFETQYF.

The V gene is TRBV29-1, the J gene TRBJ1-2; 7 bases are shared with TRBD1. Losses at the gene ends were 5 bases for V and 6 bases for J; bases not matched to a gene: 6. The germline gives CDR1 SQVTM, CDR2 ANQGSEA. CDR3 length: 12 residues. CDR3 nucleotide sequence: TGCAGCGTTCTCACAGGGGACGATGGCTACACCTTC. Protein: CSVLTGDDGYTF.

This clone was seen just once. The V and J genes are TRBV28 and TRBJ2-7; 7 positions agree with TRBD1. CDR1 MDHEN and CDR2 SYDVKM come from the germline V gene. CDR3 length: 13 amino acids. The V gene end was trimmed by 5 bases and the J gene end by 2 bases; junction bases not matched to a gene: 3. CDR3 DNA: TGTGCCAGCAGTAGGGACAGCACCTACGAGCAGTACTTC. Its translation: CASSRDSTYEQYF.

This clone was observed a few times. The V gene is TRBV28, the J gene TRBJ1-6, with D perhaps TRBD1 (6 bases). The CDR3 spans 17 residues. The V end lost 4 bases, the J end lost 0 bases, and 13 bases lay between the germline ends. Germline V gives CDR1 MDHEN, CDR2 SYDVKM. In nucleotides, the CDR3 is TGTGCCAGCAGTTGGGGGGGGCTCAGCTCCTATAATTCACCCCTCCACTTT. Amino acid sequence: CASSWGGLSSYNSPLHF.

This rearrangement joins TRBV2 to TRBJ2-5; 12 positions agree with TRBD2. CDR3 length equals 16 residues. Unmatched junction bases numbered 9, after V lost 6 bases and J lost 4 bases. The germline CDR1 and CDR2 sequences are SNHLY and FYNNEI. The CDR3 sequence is CASRAPGLAGLETQYF. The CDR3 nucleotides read TGTGCCAGCAGAGCCCCGGGACTAGCGGGTCTAGAGACCCAGTACTTC.

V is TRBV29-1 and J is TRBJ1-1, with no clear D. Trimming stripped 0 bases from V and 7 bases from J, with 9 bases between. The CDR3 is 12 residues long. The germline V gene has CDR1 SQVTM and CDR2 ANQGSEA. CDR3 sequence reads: CSVEDRGSEAFF. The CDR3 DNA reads TGCAGCGTTGAAGATCGAGGGAGTGAAGCTTTCTTT.

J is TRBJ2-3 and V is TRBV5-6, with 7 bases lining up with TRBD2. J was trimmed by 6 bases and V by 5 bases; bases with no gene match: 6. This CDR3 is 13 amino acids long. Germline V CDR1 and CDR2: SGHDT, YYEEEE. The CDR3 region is CASSELASDTQYF. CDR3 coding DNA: TGTGCCAGCAGTGAACTAGCGTCGGATACGCAGTATTTT.

The CDR3 protein is CASMGADQQPQHF. In DNA form, the CDR3 reads TGTGCCAGCATGGGGGCAGATCAACAGCCCCAGCATTTT. The V call is TRBV25-1, the J call TRBJ1-5; D might be TRBD1 (6 bases). V was cut by 7 bases and J by 7 bases, with 14 bases left in between. Germline lookup yields CDR1 MGHDK and CDR2 SYGVNS. CDR3 length equals 13 residues.

The DNA for the CDR3 is TGTGCCAGCAGATTTACAGGGGTGGACCAGCCCCAGCATTTT. It yields the protein CASRFTGVDQPQHF. V and J are TRBV2 and TRBJ1-5, with 7 bases that match TRBD1. V dropped 6 bases and J dropped 7; count of bases not matched to a gene: 9. The germline CDR1 and CDR2 sequences are SNHLY and FYNNEI. The CDR3 totals 14 residues.

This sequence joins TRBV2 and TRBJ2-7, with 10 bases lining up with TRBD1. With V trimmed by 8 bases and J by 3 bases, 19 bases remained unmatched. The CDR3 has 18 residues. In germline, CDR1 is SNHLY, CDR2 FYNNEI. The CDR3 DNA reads TGTGCCAGCGCCCCCCCGAAATGGGGGACAGGGGTGGACTACGAGCAGTACTTC. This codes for CASAPPKWGTGVDYEQYF.

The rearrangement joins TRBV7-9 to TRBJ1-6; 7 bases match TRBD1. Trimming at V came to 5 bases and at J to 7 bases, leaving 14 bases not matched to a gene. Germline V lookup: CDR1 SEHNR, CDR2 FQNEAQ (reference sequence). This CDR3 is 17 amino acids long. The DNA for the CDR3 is TGTGCCAGCAGCCCCGAGGCACCACAGGGGAGGAATTCACCCCTCCACTTT. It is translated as CASSPEAPQGRNSPLHF. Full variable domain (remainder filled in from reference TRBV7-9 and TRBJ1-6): DTGVSQNPRHKITKRGQNVTFRCDPISEHNRLYWYRQTLGQGPEFLTYFQNEAQLEKSRLLSDRFSAERPKGSFSTLEIQRTEQGDSAMYLCASSPEAPQGRNSPLHFGNGTRLTVT.

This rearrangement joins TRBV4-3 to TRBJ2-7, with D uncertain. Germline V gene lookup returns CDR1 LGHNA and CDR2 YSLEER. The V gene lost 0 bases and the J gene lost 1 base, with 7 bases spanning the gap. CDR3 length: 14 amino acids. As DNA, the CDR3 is TGCGCCAGCAGCCAAGATCGAGCTTCCTACGAGCAGTACTTC. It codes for CASSQDRASYEQYF.

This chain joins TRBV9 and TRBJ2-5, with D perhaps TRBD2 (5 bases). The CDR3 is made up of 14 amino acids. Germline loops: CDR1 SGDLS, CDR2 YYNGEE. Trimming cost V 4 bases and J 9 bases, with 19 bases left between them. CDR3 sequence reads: CASSPSGEFWSQYF. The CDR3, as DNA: TGTGCCAGCAGCCCGAGCGGAGAGTTCTGGTCCCAGTACTTC.

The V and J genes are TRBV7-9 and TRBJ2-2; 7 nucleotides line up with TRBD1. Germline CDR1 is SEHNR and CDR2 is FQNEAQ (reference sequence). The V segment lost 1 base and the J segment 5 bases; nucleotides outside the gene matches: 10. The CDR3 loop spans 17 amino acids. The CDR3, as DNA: TGTGCCAGCAGCTTAGGGAGGACAGGTTCGACGACCGGGGAGCTGTTTTTT. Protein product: CASSLGRTGSTTGELFF. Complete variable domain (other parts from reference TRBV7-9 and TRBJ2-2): DTGVSQNPRHKITKRGQNVTFRCDPISEHNRLYWYRQTLGQGPEFLTYFQNEAQLEKSRLLSDRFSAERPKGSFSTLEIQRTEQGDSAMYLCASSLGRTGSTTGELFFGEGSRLTVL.

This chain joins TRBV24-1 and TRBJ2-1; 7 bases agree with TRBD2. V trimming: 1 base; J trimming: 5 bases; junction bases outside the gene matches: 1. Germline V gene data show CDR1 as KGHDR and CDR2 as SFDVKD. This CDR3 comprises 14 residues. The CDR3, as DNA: TGTGCCACCAGTGATTTACGGGGGGACAATGAGCAGTTCTTC. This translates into CATSDLRGDNEQFF.

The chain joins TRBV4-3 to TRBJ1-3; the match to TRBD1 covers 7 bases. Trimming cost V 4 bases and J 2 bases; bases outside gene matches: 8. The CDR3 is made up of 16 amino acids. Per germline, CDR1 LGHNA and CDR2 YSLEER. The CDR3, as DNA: TGCGCCAGCAGCCCACGACAGGGATCTACTGGAAACACCATATATTTT. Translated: CASSPRQGSTGNTIYF.

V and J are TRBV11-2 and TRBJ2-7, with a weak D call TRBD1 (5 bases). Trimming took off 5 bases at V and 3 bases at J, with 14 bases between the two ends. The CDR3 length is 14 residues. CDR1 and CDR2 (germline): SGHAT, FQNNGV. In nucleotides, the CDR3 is TGTGCCAGCAGCCCGGGCGGCAGGGACTACGAGCAGTACTTC. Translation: CASSPGGRDYEQYF.

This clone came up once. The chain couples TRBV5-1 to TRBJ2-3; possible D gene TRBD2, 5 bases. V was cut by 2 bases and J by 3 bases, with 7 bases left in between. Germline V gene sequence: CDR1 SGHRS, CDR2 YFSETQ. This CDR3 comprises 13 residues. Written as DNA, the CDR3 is TGCGCCAGCAGCTTACTAGGAACAGATACGCAGTATTTT. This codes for CASSLLGTDTQYF.